This T cell receptor beta chain stems from a study of OX40 agonist ivuxolimab in advanced cancers. For the study at large: A diagnosis of hepatocellular carcinoma, melanoma, renal cell or head and neck cancer was present in dose-escalation patients.

Sequencing used immunoSEQ multiplex PCR; TCRdb keeps in-frame clones, though not all of them. The sample shows 82,000 or so clones, more than 80% of them seen only once. Germline values: CDR1 SGHTA, CDR2 FQGNSA. Trimming took 6 bases from V and 5 from J, leaving 15 bases between them. The CDR3 covers 14 residues. On cycle 4 day 1 and cycle 7 day 1, as well as at baseline, blood was sampled. General study points: Clonal expansion was seen in CD4+ and CD8+ blood T cells by week 6 at 0.1 to 3.0 mg/kg. The authors did not determine the antigen specificity of the expanded peripheral T cells.

Comments on this clone: What it binds is unknown.

The sequence derives from an adult with an advanced solid tumor such as melanoma, head and neck, liver or kidney cancer. Sequenced material: CD4+ or CD8+ T cells sorted from blood, taken in a trial of the OX40 agonist ivuxolimab. The chain links TRBV7-2 to TRBJ2-3, with D possibly called TRBD1 or TRBD2 (5 bases each). The CDR3 loop is CASRFRGGGDTQYF. In DNA, the CDR3 is TGTGCCAGCAGGTTCCGGGGCGGAGGAGATACGCAGTATTTT.